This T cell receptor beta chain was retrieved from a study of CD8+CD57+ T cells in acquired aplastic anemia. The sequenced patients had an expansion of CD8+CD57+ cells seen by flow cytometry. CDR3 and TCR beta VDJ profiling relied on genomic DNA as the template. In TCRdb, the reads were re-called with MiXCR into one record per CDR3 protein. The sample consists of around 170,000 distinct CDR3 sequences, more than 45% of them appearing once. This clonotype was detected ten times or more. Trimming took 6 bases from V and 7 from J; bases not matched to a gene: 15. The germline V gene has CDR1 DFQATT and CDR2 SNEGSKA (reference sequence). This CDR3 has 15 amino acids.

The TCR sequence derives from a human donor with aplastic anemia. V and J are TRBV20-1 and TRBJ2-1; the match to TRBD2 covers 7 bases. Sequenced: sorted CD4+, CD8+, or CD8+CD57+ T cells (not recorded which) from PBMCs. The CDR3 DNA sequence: TGCAGTGCCCCGGGGGGATTGAGGCTTAAGAATGAGCAGTTCTTC. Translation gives CSAPGGLRLKNEQFF.